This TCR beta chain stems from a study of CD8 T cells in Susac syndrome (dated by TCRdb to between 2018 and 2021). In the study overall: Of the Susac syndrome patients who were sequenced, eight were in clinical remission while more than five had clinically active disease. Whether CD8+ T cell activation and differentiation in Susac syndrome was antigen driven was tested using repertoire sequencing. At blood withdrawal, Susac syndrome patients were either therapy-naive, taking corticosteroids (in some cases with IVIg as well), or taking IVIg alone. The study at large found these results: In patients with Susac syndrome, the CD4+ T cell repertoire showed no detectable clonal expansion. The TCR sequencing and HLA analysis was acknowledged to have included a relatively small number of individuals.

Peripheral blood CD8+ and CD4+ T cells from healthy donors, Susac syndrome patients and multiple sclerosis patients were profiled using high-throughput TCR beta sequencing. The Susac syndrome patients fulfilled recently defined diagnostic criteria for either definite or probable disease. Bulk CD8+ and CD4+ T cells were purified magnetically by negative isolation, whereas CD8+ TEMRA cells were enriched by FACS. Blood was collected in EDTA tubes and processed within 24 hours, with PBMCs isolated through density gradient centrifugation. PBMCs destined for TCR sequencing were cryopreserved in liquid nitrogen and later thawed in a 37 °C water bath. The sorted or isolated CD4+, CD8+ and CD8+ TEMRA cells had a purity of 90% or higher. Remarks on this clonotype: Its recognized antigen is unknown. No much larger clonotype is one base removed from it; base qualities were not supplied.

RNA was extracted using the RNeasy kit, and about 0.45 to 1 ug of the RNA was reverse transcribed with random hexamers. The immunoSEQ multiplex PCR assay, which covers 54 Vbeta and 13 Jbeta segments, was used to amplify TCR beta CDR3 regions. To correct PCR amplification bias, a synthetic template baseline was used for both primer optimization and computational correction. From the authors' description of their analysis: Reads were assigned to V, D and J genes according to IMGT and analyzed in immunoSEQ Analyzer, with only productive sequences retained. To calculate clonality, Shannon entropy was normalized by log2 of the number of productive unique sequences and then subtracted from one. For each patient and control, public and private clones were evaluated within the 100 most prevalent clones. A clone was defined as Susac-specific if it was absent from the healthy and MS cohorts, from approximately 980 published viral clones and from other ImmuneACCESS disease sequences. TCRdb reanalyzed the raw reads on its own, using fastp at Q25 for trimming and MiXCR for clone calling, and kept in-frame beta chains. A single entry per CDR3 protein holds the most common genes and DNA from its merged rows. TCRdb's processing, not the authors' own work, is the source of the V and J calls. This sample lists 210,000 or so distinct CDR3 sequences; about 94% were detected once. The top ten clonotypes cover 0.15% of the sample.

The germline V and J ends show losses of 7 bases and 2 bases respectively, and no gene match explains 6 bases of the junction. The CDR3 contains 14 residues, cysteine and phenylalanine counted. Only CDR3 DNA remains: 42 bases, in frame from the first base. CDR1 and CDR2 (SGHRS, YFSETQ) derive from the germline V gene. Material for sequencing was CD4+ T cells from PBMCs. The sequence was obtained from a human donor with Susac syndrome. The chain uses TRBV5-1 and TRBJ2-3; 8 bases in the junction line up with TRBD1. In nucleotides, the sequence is TGCGCCAGCGCCAGGGGGCCGTCCACAGATACGCAGTATTTT. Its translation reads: CASARGPSTDTQYF.